Listed below are T cell receptor beta chains from one sample, sequenced in a study of cytomegalovirus exposure and HLA in healthy donors. This table comes from immunoSEQ multiplex PCR, and its TCRdb copy is limited to in-frame clones, with some not included. Among around 150,000 clones, 66% were seen once, and the ten largest hold roughly 1.7%. The sequencing sample was made of PBMCs. Source of these receptors: a human donor in good health. Both conserved end residues are part of each CDR3. The order of the fields is CDR3 DNA, CDR3 protein, V gene, J gene, D gene, clone size. D genes are given only for firm matches. Size values are once, few and many counts, or a class for expanded clones, and some rows have none.

TGTGCCAGCAGCTTAGTCGGGGGGCGCGGAGAGACCCAGTACTTC	CASSLVGGRGETQYF	TRBV11-3	TRBJ2-5	NA	few
TGCGCCAGCAGCCCTACGAGGGGCGGGGACTATCTCCACGAGCAGTACTTC	CASSPTRGGDYLHEQYF	TRBV5-1	TRBJ2-7	TRBD2	few
TGTGCCAGCAGTGAACTAGCGGGAGGCTACAATGAGCAGTTCTTC	CASSELAGGYNEQFF	TRBV11-3	TRBJ2-1	TRBD2	NA
TGTGCCAGCAGAAAGGACAGGGCAGGTGAAGCTTTCTTT	CASRKDRAGEAFF	TRBV25-1	TRBJ1-1	TRBD1	NA
TGTGCCACCAGGGGGGAGGTTGGCTACACCTTC	CATRGEVGYTF	TRBV2	TRBJ1-2	TRBD1	NA
TGTGCCAGCAGTGAATTTGCCAGGGTGAGTGAGCAGTACTTC	CASSEFARVSEQYF	TRBV6-1	TRBJ2-7	NA	NA
TGTGCCAGCCCCACCGGGATCAACAAAGTGGGCAATGAGCAGTTCTTC	CASPTGINKVGNEQFF	TRBV6-4	TRBJ2-1	NA	NA
TGTGCCAGTAGTACGGGACTAGCGGGAGTAGATACGCAGTATTTT	CASSTGLAGVDTQYF	TRBV19	TRBJ2-3	TRBD2	NA
TGTGCCAGCAGCTTGGAGCGGGAAGGCTCCTACGAGCAGTACTTC	CASSLEREGSYEQYF	TRBV5-5	TRBJ2-7	TRBD2	NA
TGTGCCAGCAGCGCGACAGGGTTAGGAGGAAACACCATATATTTT	CASSATGLGGNTIYF	TRBV9	TRBJ1-3	TRBD1	NA
TGTGCCACCAGCAGAGAGCACCCAAAGAAGACTAGCGGGAGTTCCCAAGAGACCCAGTACTTC	CATSREHPKKTSGSSQETQYF	TRBV15	TRBJ2-5	TRBD2	once
TGTGCCAGCACCGGCGGGACTAATTTGGATACGCAGTATTTT	CASTGGTNLDTQYF	TRBV28	TRBJ2-3	TRBD2	NA
TGTGCCAGCAGTTTATATGGGGGGACGACAGCCTCCTACGAGCAGTACTTC	CASSLYGGTTASYEQYF	TRBV27	TRBJ2-7	NA	NA
TGTGCCACCAGCAGAGGGCAGGGTGTAGGGGGTGAAAAACTGTTTTTT	CATSRGQGVGGEKLFF	TRBV15	TRBJ1-4	NA	few
TGTGCCAGCAGTCCCCGACTAGCGGGGGGGTGGGAGCAGTACTTC	CASSPRLAGGWEQYF	TRBV27	TRBJ2-7	TRBD2	NA
TGTGCCAGCAGTTTATGTTCAGGGGACGGTCAGCCCCAGCATTTT	CASSLCSGDGQPQHF	TRBV28	TRBJ1-5	NA	NA